A single sample is the source of the 14 T cell receptor beta chains below, sequenced in a study of T cells in Graves' hyperthyroidism and ophthalmopathy. There were TCR beta CDR3 regions amplified from RNA transcripts. With the HTBI primer set, the TCR CDR3 went through a first round of RT-PCR. TCRdb re-analysed the multiplex PCR reads in MiXCR, keeping a single row per CDR3 protein. The sample has 300,000 to 350,000 distinct CDR3 sequences; roughly 13% are singletons. Sequenced input: blood. These receptors came from a woman in her thirties with Graves' hyperthyroidism.

This clonotype was seen repeatedly, ten times or more. This chain connects TRBV7-8 to TRBJ1-3; 10 bases line up with TRBD1. Germline V CDR1 and CDR2: SGHVS, FQNEAQ. Trimming removed 5 bases from V and 3 bases from J; junction bases left unmatched: 4. CDR3 length: 15 amino acids. CDR3 in amino acids: CASSPRDRGGNTIYF. The CDR3, as DNA: TGTGCCAGCAGCCCCCGGGACAGGGGTGGAAACACCATATATTTT.

This clonotype was observed at least ten times. The chain combines TRBV28 with TRBJ1-6; D is possibly TRBD1 (6 bases). The V end was cut by 7 bases, the J end by 0 bases, with 13 bases between. CDR1 and CDR2 (germline): MDHEN, SYDVKM. The CDR3 has 16 amino acids. The CDR3 DNA is TGTGCCAGCATTAAAGGGGGGAGCTCCTATAATTCACCCCTCCACTTT. Protein product: CASIKGGSSYNSPLHF.

In this sample, this clonotype turned up many times. This chain links TRBV19 with TRBJ1-5, with D possibly matching TRBD1 (6 bases). Trimming stripped 6 bases from V and 3 bases from J, with 12 bases between. Germline CDR1 reads LNHDA; CDR2 reads SQIVND (reference sequence). The CDR3 runs to 14 residues. CDR3 sequence reads: CASRANRDNQPQHF. The CDR3 DNA sequence: TGTGCCAGTAGGGCCAACAGGGACAATCAGCCCCAGCATTTT.

The rearrangement joins TRBV24-1 to TRBJ1-2; D remains unclear. Trimming pared 5 bases from V and 7 bases from J, leaving 10 bases between. The CDR3 loop spans 12 amino acids. The germline CDR1 and CDR2 sequences are KGHDR and SFDVKD. The CDR3 DNA reads TGTGCCACCAGTGTCGGAATTGGTGGCTACACCTTC. It translates to CATSVGIGGYTF.

This rearrangement joins TRBV6-1 to TRBJ2-7; TRBD2 agrees at 12 bases. This CDR3 is 15 amino acids long. Trimming took 5 bases from V and 1 from J; bases not matched to a gene: 3. Germline assignment: CDR1 MNHNS and CDR2 SASEGT. The CDR3 loop is CASSRTSGESYEQYF. CDR3 nucleotides: TGTGCCAGCAGTCGGACTAGCGGGGAATCCTACGAGCAGTACTTC.

This clonotype was picked up a small number of times. This chain joins TRBV4-1 and TRBJ2-5; D not certain. This CDR3 has 13 residues. Trimming pared 1 base from V and 4 bases from J, leaving 7 bases between. The germline V gene has CDR1 MGHRA and CDR2 YSYEKL. This chain's CDR3 is CASSQGPLETQYF. The CDR3 bases are TGCGCCAGCAGCCAAGGTCCGCTAGAGACCCAGTACTTC.

This clonotype was seen repeatedly, ten times or more. The J gene is TRBJ1-5, the V gene TRBV6-1, with unresolved D. The germline V and J ends were trimmed by 6 bases and 5 bases, with 14 bases remaining between them. Germline V lookup: CDR1 MNHNS, CDR2 SASEGT. This CDR3 has 14 residues. CDR3 sequence reads: CASRGRTGDQPQHF. DNA for the CDR3: TGTGCCAGCAGGGGAAGAACCGGGGATCAGCCCCAGCATTTT.

V is TRBV20-1 and J is TRBJ1-6; D call uncertain. Germline V gene data show CDR1 as DFQATT and CDR2 as SNEGSKA (reference sequence). There are 16 residues in the CDR3. Trimming removed 3 bases at V and 0 bases at J, with 12 bases between. CDR3 in amino acids: CSARTGESSYNSPLHF. CDR3 nucleotide sequence: TGCAGTGCTAGGACTGGTGAAAGCTCCTATAATTCACCCCTCCACTTT.

This clonotype was observed a handful of times. The chain links TRBV10-3 to TRBJ2-2; TRBD1 or TRBD2 may be the D gene (5 bases each). The CDR3 is 16 residues long. The germline V and J ends were trimmed by 2 bases and 2 bases, with 12 bases remaining between them. CDR1 and CDR2 (germline): ENHRY, SYGVKD. The DNA for the CDR3 is TGTGCCATCAGTGAGCCGGGGACCGCCAACACCGGGGAGCTGTTTTTT. Its protein product is CAISEPGTANTGELFF.

This clonotype was seen repeatedly, ten times or more. CDR3 residues: CASSLVLRETQYF. The DNA of the CDR3 is TGTGCCAGCAGCTTAGTGCTTCGGGAGACCCAGTACTTC. The chain uses TRBV7-8 and TRBJ2-5; D is unclear. This CDR3 region has 13 residues. In germline, CDR1 is SGHVS, CDR2 FQNEAQ. V gave up 1 base and J gave up 5 bases, with 8 bases separating them.

V gene TRBV27 combines with J gene TRBJ2-7; perhaps TRBD2 as D (5 bases). This CDR3 is 14 amino acids long. Germline CDR1 and CDR2: MNHEY and SMNVEV (reference sequence). V was shortened by 0 bases and J by 7 bases, with 13 bases between the two germline ends. CDR3 in amino acids: CASSLSFGDGEQYF. The CDR3, as DNA: TGTGCCAGCAGTTTATCCTTCGGGGATGGAGAGCAGTACTTC.

This clonotype was counted a few times. The chain joins TRBV14 to TRBJ1-1; D may be TRBD1 (6 bases). Per germline, CDR1 SGHDN and CDR2 FVKESK. V lost 0 bases and J 0 bases, leaving 23 bases between the germline ends. CDR3 size: 20 residues. DNA for the CDR3: TGTGCCAGCAGCCAAGATCGTTTGGAGGCAGGGGTCAGGATGAACACTGAAGCTTTCTTT. Translation: CASSQDRLEAGVRMNTEAFF.

This clonotype was seen a few times. This chain links TRBV6-5 with TRBJ2-5; TRBD2 aligns across 10 bases. V lost 2 bases, J lost 1 base, and 7 bases stayed unmatched. Germline V gives CDR1 MNHEY, CDR2 SVGAGI. The CDR3 length is 17 residues. This chain's CDR3 is CASSYTAGLAIQETQYF. CDR3 sequence (DNA): TGTGCCAGCAGTTACACCGCGGGACTAGCGATCCAAGAGACCCAGTACTTC.

This clonotype was seen repeatedly, ten times or more. The CDR3 reads CASSQDTALMNTEAFF. CDR3 in DNA: TGTGCCAGCAGCCAAGATACGGCTTTAATGAACACTGAAGCTTTCTTT. The chain joins TRBV3-1 to TRBJ1-1; D not resolved. The CDR3 is 16 amino acids. Germline values: CDR1 LGHDT, CDR2 YNNKEL (reference sequence). V was clipped by 0 bases and J by 0 bases, with 11 bases between them.